A single sample is the source of the 10 T cell receptor beta chains below, sequenced in a study of blood T cell repertoires in COVID-19. Assay used: immunoSEQ multiplex PCR; TCRdb lists only in-frame clones, some missing. The sample consists of around 190,000 clones, 79% of them appearing once. Sequencing was carried out using peripheral blood. The receptors stem from a woman aged 35 to 49 with COVID-19, enrolled during active disease.

The CDR3: CASSAAGNTEAFF. In nucleotides, the CDR3 is TGTGCCAGCAGCGCGGCGGGGAACACTGAAGCTTTCTTT. The gene calls are TRBV7-3 and TRBJ1-1; D is uncertain. Germline V gene data show CDR1 as SGHTA and CDR2 as FQGTGA. The CDR3 is 13 amino acids. With 5 bases removed from V and 1 base from J, the gap between germline ends came to 8 bases.

The rearrangement links TRBV2 to TRBJ1-4, with D unclear. Germline lookup yields CDR1 SNHLY and CDR2 FYNNEI. V shed 7 bases and J shed 10 bases, with 16 bases lying between them. The CDR3 covers 13 residues. The CDR3: CASNPTRGGKLFF. Written as DNA, the CDR3 is TGTGCCAGCAATCCGACGCGGGGTGGAAAACTGTTTTTT.

The chain has TRBV4-3 and TRBJ2-7; 10 bases line up with TRBD1. CDR3 length equals 14 residues. Trimming took 4 bases from V and 3 from J; bases not matched to a gene: 3. Germline CDR1 reads LGHNA; CDR2 reads YSLEER. CDR3 nucleotide sequence: TGCGCCAGCAGCCCTGGACAGGGGGGCTACGAGCAGTACTTC. Protein: CASSPGQGGYEQYF.

V usage is TRBV5-1 and J usage is TRBJ1-5; possible D gene TRBD1, 5 bases. CDR3 length: 14 residues. Germline values: CDR1 SGHRS, CDR2 YFSETQ. V lost 4 bases to trimming and J lost 5 bases, with 13 bases between them. CDR3 in DNA: TGCGCCAGCAGCCCTGACAGCCACCATCAGCCCCAGCATTTT. This gives the protein CASSPDSHHQPQHF.

Only one count was recorded for this clone. The chain combines TRBV24-1 with TRBJ2-2; 13 bases match TRBD2. Per germline, CDR1 KGHDR and CDR2 SFDVKD. This CDR3 has 16 amino acids. The junction had 5 bases not matched to a gene; V was cut back by 5 bases and J by 6 bases. CDR3 coding DNA: TGTGCCACCAGTGGTGGCGGGACTAGCGGGGCCGGGGAGCTGTTTTTT. This codes for CATSGGGTSGAGELFF.

V gene TRBV19 combines with J gene TRBJ1-2; D unclear. Germline values: CDR1 LNHDA, CDR2 SQIVND (reference sequence). V shed 2 bases and J shed 2 bases, with 12 bases lying between them. This CDR3 contains 15 residues. The CDR3 sequence: CASSIRHRENYGYTF. The CDR3 DNA sequence: TGTGCCAGTAGTATAAGGCACAGAGAAAACTATGGCTACACCTTC.

This sequence joins TRBV3-1 (or the pseudogene TRBV3-2) and TRBJ1-6; D not certain. V shed 1 base and J shed 10 bases, with 5 bases lying between them. CDR1 and CDR2 (germline): LGHDT, YNNKEL (reference sequence). CDR3 length equals 12 residues. The CDR3 DNA is TGTGCCAGCAGCCAAGGAGCCTCACCCCTCCACTTT. Protein sequence: CASSQGASPLHF.

About this clone: This CDR3 is also generated by other DNA sequences in the sample. The chain carries TRBV5-6 and TRBJ1-6; D gene unclear. CDR3 length equals 15 residues. CDR1 is SGHDT and CDR2 is YYEEEE in the germline V gene. Trimming removed 3 bases from V and 4 bases from J, with 11 bases in between. The CDR3 DNA reads as TGTGCCAGCAGCTCAGTTTCATCTTATAATTCACCCCTCCACTTT. Its protein is CASSSVSSYNSPLHF. Full variable domain (remainder filled in from reference TRBV5-6 and TRBJ1-6): DAGVTQSPTHLIKTRGQQVTLRCSPKSGHDTVSWYQQALGQGPQFIFQYYEEEERQRGNFPDRFSGHQFPNYSSELNVNALLLGDSALYLCASSSVSSYNSPLHFGNGTRLTVT.

This clone came up a few times. The J gene is TRBJ1-2, the V gene TRBV5-1, with 9 bases identical to TRBD1. Germline V gene lookup returns CDR1 SGHRS and CDR2 YFSETQ. V shed 4 bases and J 5 bases; nucleotides not matched to a gene: 9. This CDR3 is built from 15 residues. CDR3 region: CASSPQGGQGYGYTF. The CDR3 bases are TGCGCCAGCAGCCCTCAGGGGGGACAGGGTTATGGCTACACCTTC.

V is TRBV2 and J is TRBJ1-1; no reliable D call. Germline CDR1 and CDR2: SNHLY and FYNNEI. This CDR3 is built from 13 residues. Trimming shortened V by 6 bases and J by 0 bases, and 8 bases separated the two germline ends. The CDR3 loop is CASSTEMNTEAFF. The CDR3 coding sequence is TGTGCCAGCAGCACAGAAATGAACACTGAAGCTTTCTTT.